This T cell receptor (beta chain) was obtained from a study of T-cell memory formation after mild COVID-19. Whole-study findings and limits: Clones contracting day 15 to 85 were balanced CD4/CD8; later expanders leaned CD4+.

Germline V gene sequence: CDR1 SNHLY, CDR2 FYNNEI. V gave up 11 bases and J gave up 1 base, with 15 bases separating them. This CDR3 region has 13 residues. This clonotype has only a few counts. Its antigen is as yet unknown. One entry per CDR3 protein results from TCRdb running MiXCR on the 5' RACE reads. The sample holds fewer than 200,000 distinct CDR3 sequences; less than 20% are singletons and the top ten take more than 3%. The sample consisted of PBMCs or a T cell subset sorted from them (not recorded which). The chain employs TRBV2 and TRBJ2-7; a weak D match, TRBD1 (6 bases). The TCR sequence derives from a man aged 18 to 30 who had mild COVID-19 (a few samples of this study predate the infection). Cell type and time point are not known. The DNA of the CDR3 is TGTGCCGGGGCCATCGGACAGTCCTACGAGCAGTACTTC. It translates to CAGAIGQSYEQYF.